These 2 T cell receptor beta chains came from one sample sequenced in a study of glioma-infiltrating T cells after dendritic cell vaccination. Regarding time point: after dendritic cell vaccination, including at tumor progression/relapse. The protocol was immunoSEQ multiplex PCR, while the TCRdb copy is restricted to in-frame clones and leaves out a portion. The data contain some 78,000 clones, around 85% of them seen just once; the ten biggest clones take up 8.5%. The specimen comprised blood, sampled after dendritic cell vaccination. Source of these receptors: a human donor with glioblastoma.

V usage is TRBV18 and J usage is TRBJ2-5; TRBD2 aligns across 7 bases. The CDR3 is made up of 14 amino acids. After removal of 6 bases from V and 4 bases from J, the junction contained 8 bases not matched to a gene. CDR1 and CDR2 from the germline V gene are KGHSH and LQKENI. CDR3 in DNA: TGTGCCAGCTCCCCGGACTGGGGGGGAGAGACCCAGTACTTC. Translated: CASSPDWGGETQYF.

This clone has a single count. CDR3 amino acids: CASSVTVREQYF. The CDR3 coding sequence is TGTGCCAGCAGTGTTACGGTGCGGGAGCAGTATTTT. The chain links TRBV6-1 to TRBJ2-3, with a weak D call TRBD2 (6 bases). The CDR3 runs 12 residues. Germline lookup yields CDR1 MNHNS and CDR2 SASEGT. Trimming removed 4 bases at V and 11 bases at J, with 13 bases between.